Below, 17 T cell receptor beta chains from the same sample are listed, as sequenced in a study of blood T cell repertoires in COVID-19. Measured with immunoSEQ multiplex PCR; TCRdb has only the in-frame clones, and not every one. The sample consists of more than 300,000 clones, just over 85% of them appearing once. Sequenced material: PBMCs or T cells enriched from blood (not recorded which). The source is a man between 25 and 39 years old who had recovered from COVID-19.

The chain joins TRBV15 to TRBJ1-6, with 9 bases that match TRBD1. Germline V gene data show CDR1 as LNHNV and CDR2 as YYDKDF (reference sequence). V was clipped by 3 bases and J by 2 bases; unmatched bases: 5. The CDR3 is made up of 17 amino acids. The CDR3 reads CATSRTGGRAYNSPLHF. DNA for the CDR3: TGTGCCACCAGCAGGACAGGGGGAAGGGCCTATAATTCACCCCTCCACTTT.

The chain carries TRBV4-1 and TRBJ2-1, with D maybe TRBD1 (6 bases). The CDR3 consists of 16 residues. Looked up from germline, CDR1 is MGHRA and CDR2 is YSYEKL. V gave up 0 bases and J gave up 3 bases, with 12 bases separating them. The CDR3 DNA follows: TGCGCCAGCAGCCAAGATGCAGGGGCCCTCTACAATGAGCAGTTCTTC. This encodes CASSQDAGALYNEQFF.

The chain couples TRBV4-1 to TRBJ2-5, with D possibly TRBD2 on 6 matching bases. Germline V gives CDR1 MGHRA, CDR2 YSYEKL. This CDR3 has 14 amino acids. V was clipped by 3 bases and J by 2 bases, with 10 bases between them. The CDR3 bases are TGCGCCAGCAGCCAGACCGGGACTCAAGAGACCCAGTACTTC. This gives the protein CASSQTGTQETQYF.

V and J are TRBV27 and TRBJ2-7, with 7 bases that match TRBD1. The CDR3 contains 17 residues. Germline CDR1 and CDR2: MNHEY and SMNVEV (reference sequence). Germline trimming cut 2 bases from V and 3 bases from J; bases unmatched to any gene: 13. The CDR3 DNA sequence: TGTGCCAGCAGTTTAGATACCGTCCGGGACAGACACTACGAGCAGTACTTC. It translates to CASSLDTVRDRHYEQYF.

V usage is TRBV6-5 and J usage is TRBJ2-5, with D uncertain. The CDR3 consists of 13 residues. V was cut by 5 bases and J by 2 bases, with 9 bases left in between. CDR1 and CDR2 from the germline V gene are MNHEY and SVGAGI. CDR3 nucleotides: TGTGCCAGCAGTAGATCGCGGCAAGAGACCCAGTACTTC. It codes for CASSRSRQETQYF.

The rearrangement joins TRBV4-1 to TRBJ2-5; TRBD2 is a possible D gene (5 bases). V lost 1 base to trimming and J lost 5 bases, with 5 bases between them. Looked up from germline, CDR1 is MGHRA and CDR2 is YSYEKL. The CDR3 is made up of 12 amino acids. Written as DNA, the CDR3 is TGCGCCAGCAGCCAAGTAGCGGAGACCCAGTACTTC. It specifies CASSQVAETQYF.

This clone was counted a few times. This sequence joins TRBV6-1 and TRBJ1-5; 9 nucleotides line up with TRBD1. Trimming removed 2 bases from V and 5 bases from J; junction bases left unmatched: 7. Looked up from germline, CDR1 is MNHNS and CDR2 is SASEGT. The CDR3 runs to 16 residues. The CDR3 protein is CASSEIWGQGDQPQHF. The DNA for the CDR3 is TGTGCCAGCAGTGAAATCTGGGGACAGGGCGATCAGCCCCAGCATTTT.

CDR3 protein: CATSPGQMNTGELFF. The CDR3 nucleotides read TGTGCCACCAGTCCGGGACAGATGAACACCGGGGAGCTGTTTTTT. The chain employs TRBV24-1 and TRBJ2-2; 7 bases map to TRBD1. Trimming at V came to 6 bases and at J to 1 base, leaving 4 bases not matched to a gene. The CDR3 totals 15 residues. CDR1 and CDR2 from the germline V gene are KGHDR and SFDVKD.

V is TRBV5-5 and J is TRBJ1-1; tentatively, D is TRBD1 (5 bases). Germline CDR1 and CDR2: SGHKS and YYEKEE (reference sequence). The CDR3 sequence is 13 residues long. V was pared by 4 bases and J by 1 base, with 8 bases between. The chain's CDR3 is CASSITGNTEAFF. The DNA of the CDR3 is TGTGCCAGCAGCATTACAGGGAACACTGAAGCTTTCTTT.

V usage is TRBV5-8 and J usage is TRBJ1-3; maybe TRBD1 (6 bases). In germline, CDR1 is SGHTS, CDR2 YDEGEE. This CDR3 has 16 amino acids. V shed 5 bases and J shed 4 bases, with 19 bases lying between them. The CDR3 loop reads CASRRLTGAGGNTIYF. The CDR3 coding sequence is TGTGCCAGCAGACGGTTGACAGGTGCCGGGGGAAACACCATATATTTT.

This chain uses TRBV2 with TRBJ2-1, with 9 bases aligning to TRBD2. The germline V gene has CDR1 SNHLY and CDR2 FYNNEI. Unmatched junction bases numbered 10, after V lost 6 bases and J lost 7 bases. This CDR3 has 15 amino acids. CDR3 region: CASSGAGGAGNEQFF. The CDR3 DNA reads TGTGCCAGCAGCGGAGCGGGGGGCGCGGGGAATGAGCAGTTCTTC.

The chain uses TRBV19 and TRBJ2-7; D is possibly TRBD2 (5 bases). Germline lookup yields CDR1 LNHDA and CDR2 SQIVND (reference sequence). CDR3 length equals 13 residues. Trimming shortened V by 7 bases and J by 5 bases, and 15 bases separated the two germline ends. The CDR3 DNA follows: TGTGCCAGTAATGCGGGCCTCCCCCACGAGCAGTACTTC. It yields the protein CASNAGLPHEQYF. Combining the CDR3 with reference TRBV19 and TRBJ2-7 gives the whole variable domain DGGITQSPKYLFRKEGQNVTLSCEQNLNHDAMYWYRQDPGQGLRLIYYSQIVNDFQKGDIAEGYSVSREKKESFPLTVTSAQKNPTAFYLCASNAGLPHEQYFGPGTRLTVT.

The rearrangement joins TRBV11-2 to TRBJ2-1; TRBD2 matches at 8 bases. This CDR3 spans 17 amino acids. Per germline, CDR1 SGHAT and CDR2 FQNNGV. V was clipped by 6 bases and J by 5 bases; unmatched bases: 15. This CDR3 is CASRHPNLSGADNEQFF. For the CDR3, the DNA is TGTGCCAGCAGACACCCGAACCTTAGCGGGGCAGACAATGAGCAGTTCTTC. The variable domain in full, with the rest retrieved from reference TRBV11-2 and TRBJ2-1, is EAGVAQSPRYKIIEKRQSVAFWCNPISGHATLYWYQQILGQGPKLLIQFQNNGVVDDSQLPKDRFSAERLKGVDSTLKIQPAKLEDSAVYLCASRHPNLSGADNEQFFGPGTRLTVL.

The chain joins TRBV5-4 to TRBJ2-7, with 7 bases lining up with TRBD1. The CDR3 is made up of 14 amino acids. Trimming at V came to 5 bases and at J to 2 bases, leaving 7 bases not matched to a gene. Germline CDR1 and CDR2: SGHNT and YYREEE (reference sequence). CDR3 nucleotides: TGTGCCAGCAGTACCACAGGGGCCCCCTACGAGCAGTACTTC. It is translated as CASSTTGAPYEQYF. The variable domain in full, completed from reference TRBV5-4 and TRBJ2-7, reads ETGVTQSPTHLIKTRGQQVTLRCSSQSGHNTVSWYQQALGQGPQFIFQYYREEENGRGNFPPRFSGLQFPNYSSELNVNALELDDSALYLCASSTTGAPYEQYFGPGTRLTVT.

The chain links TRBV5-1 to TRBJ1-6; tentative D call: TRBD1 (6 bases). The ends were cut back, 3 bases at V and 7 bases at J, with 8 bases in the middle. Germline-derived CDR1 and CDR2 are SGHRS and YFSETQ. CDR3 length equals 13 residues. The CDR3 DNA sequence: TGCGCCAGCAGCTCGGACAGAAATTCACCCCTCCACTTT. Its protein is CASSSDRNSPLHF.

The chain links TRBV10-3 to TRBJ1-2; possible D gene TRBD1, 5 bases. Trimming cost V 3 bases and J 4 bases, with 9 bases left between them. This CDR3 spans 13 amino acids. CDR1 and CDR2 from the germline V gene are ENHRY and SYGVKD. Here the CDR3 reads CAISDKTVYGYTF. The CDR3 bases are TGTGCCATCAGTGACAAGACAGTCTATGGCTACACCTTC.

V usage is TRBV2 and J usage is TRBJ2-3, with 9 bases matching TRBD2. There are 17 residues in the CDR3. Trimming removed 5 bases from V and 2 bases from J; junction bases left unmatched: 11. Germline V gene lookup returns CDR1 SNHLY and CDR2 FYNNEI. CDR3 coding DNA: TGTGCCAGCAGTTACGTCACTAGCGGGCATATCACAGATACGCAGTATTTT. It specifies CASSYVTSGHITDTQYF. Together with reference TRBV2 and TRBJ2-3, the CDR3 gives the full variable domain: EPEVTQTPSHQVTQMGQEVILRCVPISNHLYFYWYRQILGQKVEFLVSFYNNEISEKSEIFDDQFSVERPDGSNFTLKIRSTKLEDSAMYFCASSYVTSGHITDTQYFGPGTRLTVL.